Each of the 14 T cell receptor beta chains below was sequenced from the same sample in a study of T-cell memory formation after mild COVID-19. TCRdb called the 5' RACE reads again in MiXCR, with one record for every CDR3 protein. Seen here are about 440,000 distinct CDR3 sequences, 20% observed once, and the top ten hold roughly 8.4%. The source material was PBMCs or a T cell subset sorted from them (not recorded which). The source of these receptors is an adult woman who had mild COVID-19 (a few samples of this study predate the infection). Cell type and time point are not known.

This clonotype occurred a few times. The V gene is TRBV4-1, the J gene TRBJ1-2, with a possible D match to TRBD1 (5 bases). Germline V gene lookup returns CDR1 MGHRA and CDR2 YSYEKL. This CDR3 is built from 14 residues. V was trimmed by 8 bases and J by 0 bases, leaving 13 bases between them. In DNA, the CDR3 is TGCGCCAGCGTCGAGGGGCCCCCTAACTATGGCTACACCTTC. It is translated as CASVEGPPNYGYTF.

This clonotype occurred a few times. The rearrangement links TRBV7-6 to TRBJ2-7, with D possibly being TRBD2 (5 bases). The V end lost 0 bases, the J end lost 7 bases, and 19 bases lay between the germline ends. In germline, CDR1 is SGHVS, CDR2 FNYEAQ. There are 16 residues in the CDR3. The CDR3 coding sequence is TGTGCCAGCAGCTTAGCGTTTGGAGCGGACCCATGGGAGCAGTACTTC. The encoded protein is CASSLAFGADPWEQYF.

The chain carries TRBV6-1 and TRBJ1-5, with 7 bases fitting TRBD1. The J segment lost 6 bases and the V segment lost 1 base, leaving 3 bases of the junction unmatched. The CDR3 length is 14 residues. In germline, CDR1 is MNHNS, CDR2 SASEGT. In nucleotides, the CDR3 is TGTGCCAGCAGTGAAGTACACAGGGGTCAGCCCCAGCATTTT. As protein: CASSEVHRGQPQHF.

The chain couples TRBV19 to TRBJ2-3; weak D call: TRBD1 (5 bases). Germline loops: CDR1 LNHDA, CDR2 SQIVND (reference sequence). Trimming took 3 bases from V and 0 from J, leaving 13 bases between them. The CDR3 is 16 residues long. In DNA, the CDR3 is TGTGCCAGTAGTATGACAGCAATACGTAGCACAGATACGCAGTATTTT. Translation gives CASSMTAIRSTDTQYF.

The rearrangement links TRBV30 to TRBJ1-2; tentatively, D is TRBD1 (5 bases). The CDR3 length is 13 residues. V was clipped by 0 bases and J by 7 bases, with 12 bases between them. Germline values: CDR1 GTSNPN, CDR2 SVGIG (reference sequence). CDR3 protein: CAWSVLGTGGYTF. The CDR3 DNA follows: TGTGCCTGGAGTGTACTCGGGACCGGTGGCTACACCTTC.

This clonotype was detected only a few times. The chain carries TRBV18 and TRBJ2-1; a weak D match, TRBD1 (5 bases). CDR1 is KGHSH, CDR2 LQKENI, per germline. Trimming stripped 3 bases from V and 4 bases from J, with 16 bases between. The CDR3 has 16 amino acids. DNA for the CDR3: TGTGCCAGCTCACCCGCGACAGTTTCTGGGTACAATGAGCAGTTCTTC. This codes for CASSPATVSGYNEQFF.

V usage is TRBV12-3 or TRBV12-4 and J usage is TRBJ1-2; unclear D gene. V was pared by 5 bases and J by 5 bases, with 12 bases between. The CDR3 contains 13 residues. The CDR3 DNA sequence: TGTGCCAGCAGTCCTTCGAGGGAGTATGGCTACACCTTC. Translation: CASSPSREYGYTF.

In its sample, this clonotype was seen a few times. The rearrangement joins TRBV7-8 to TRBJ1-5; 8 bases are a match to TRBD1. After removal of 2 bases from V and 2 bases from J, the junction contained 5 bases not matched to a gene. The CDR3 totals 16 residues. Germline V gene lookup returns CDR1 SGHVS and CDR2 FQNEAQ. The CDR3 nucleotides read TGTGCCAGCAGCTTACAGGGGGCTAGGGGCAATCAGCCCCAGCATTTT. Its protein is CASSLQGARGNQPQHF.

This chain uses TRBV7-8 with TRBJ2-1; the match to TRBD2 covers 14 bases. CDR3 length: 17 amino acids. Germline V CDR1 and CDR2: SGHVS, FQNEAQ. Trimming cost V 3 bases and J 5 bases; bases outside gene matches: 6. CDR3 loop: CASSFGLAGGMHNEQFF. The CDR3 bases are TGTGCCAGCAGCTTTGGACTAGCGGGAGGAATGCACAATGAGCAGTTCTTC.

CDR3 sequence (DNA): TGCGCCAGCACCTCCGGGGGGGCTGAGGAGACCCAGTACTTC. Translating gives CASTSGGAEETQYF. This chain uses TRBV5-1 with TRBJ2-5; TRBD2 matches at 8 bases. This CDR3 spans 14 amino acids. Trimming at V came to 6 bases and at J to 5 bases, leaving 9 bases not matched to a gene. The germline gives CDR1 SGHRS, CDR2 YFSETQ.

This rearrangement joins TRBV5-1 to TRBJ2-3; maybe TRBD1 (5 bases). V lost 2 bases and J lost 2, with 9 bases in between. Per the germline V gene, CDR1 is SGHRS and CDR2 is YFSETQ. This CDR3 has 14 residues. The CDR3 is CASSFHRTTDTQYF. The CDR3, as DNA: TGCGCCAGCAGCTTTCACAGGACCACAGATACGCAGTATTTT.

The chain employs TRBV19 and TRBJ2-7; tentative D call: TRBD1 (5 bases). V lost 9 bases, J lost 3 bases, and 12 bases lay in between. Per germline, CDR1 LNHDA and CDR2 SQIVND (reference sequence). CDR3 size: 12 residues. The CDR3, as DNA: TGTGCCAGCCAGACAGAGAACTACGAGCAGTACTTC. This sequence encodes CASQTENYEQYF.

The chain combines TRBV24-1 with TRBJ2-2; 15 nucleotides match TRBD2. CDR3 length: 18 residues. The trim removed 5 bases at V and 2 bases at J, leaving 5 bases unmatched. Per germline, CDR1 KGHDR and CDR2 SFDVKD. The CDR3 DNA is TGTGCCACCAGTGTTCGGGGACTAGCGGGGGGTAACACCGGGGAGCTGTTTTTT. Translated: CATSVRGLAGGNTGELFF.

The chain uses TRBV2 and TRBJ2-3, with D perhaps TRBD1 (5 bases). The CDR3 consists of 10 residues. The germline V gene encodes CDR1 SNHLY and CDR2 FYNNEI. V lost 8 bases and J 8 bases, leaving 8 bases between the germline ends. The CDR3 coding sequence is TGTGCCAGCGGAAGGGGTACGCAGTATTTT. Protein product: CASGRGTQYF.